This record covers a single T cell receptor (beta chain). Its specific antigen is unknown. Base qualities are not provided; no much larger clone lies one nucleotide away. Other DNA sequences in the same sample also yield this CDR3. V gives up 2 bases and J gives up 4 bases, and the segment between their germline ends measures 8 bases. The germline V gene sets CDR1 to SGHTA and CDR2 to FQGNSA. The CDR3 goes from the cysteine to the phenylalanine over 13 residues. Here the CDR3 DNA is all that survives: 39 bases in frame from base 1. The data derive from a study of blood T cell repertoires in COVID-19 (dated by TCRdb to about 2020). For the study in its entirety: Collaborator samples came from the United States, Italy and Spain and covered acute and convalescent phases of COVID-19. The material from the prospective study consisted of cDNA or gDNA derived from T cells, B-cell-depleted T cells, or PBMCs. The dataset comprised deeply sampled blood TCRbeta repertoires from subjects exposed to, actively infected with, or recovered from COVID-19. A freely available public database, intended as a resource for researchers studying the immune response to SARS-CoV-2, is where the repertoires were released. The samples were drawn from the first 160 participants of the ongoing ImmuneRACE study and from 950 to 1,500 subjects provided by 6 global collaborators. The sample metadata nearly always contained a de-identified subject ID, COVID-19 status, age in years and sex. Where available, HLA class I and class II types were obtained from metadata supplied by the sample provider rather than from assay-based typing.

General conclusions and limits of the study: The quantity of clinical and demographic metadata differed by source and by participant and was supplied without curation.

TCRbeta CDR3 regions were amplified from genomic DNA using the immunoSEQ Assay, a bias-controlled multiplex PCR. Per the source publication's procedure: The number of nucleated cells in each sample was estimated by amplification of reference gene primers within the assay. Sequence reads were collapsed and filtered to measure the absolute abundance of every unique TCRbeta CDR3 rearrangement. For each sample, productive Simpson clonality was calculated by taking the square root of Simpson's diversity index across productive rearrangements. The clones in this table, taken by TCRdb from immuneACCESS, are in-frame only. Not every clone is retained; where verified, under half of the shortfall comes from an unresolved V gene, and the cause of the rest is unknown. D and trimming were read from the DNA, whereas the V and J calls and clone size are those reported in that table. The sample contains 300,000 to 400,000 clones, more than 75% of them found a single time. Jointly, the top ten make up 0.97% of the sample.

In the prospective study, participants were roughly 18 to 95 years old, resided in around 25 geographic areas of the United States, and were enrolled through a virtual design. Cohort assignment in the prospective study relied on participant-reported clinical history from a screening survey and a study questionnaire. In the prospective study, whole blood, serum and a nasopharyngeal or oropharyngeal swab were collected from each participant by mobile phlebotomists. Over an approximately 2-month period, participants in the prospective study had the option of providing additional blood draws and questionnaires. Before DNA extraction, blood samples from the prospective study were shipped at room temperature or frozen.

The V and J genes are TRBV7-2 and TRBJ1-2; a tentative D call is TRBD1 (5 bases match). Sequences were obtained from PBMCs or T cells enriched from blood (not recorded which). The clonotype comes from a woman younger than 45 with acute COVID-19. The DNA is TGTGCCAGCAGCTTACAGGGCGGCTATGGCTACACCTTC. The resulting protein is CASSLQGGYGYTF.